This T cell receptor (beta chain) was found in a study of CD8 T cells in ankylosing spondylitis. The V end lost 2 bases, the J end lost 4 bases, and 11 bases lay between the germline ends. The CDR3 extends over 14 amino acids. For this clonotype: The antigen is not known.

Findings and limits, study-wide: For ankylosing spondylitis blood, a TCR beta motif of under ten highly homologous variants appeared characteristic.

TCRdb re-called the 5' RACE reads with MiXCR, one entry per CDR3 protein. There are fewer than 500,000 distinct CDR3 sequences in the sample; about 20% occur only once, and 15% to 20% lies in the top ten. Sequenced material: blood, either unsorted or a sorted T cell fraction (not recorded which). This receptor was taken from a male donor with ankylosing spondylitis. V and J are TRBV12-3 or TRBV12-4 and TRBJ1-2, with D maybe TRBD1 (5 bases). The CDR3: CASSLTWGVYGYTF. The CDR3 nucleotides are TGTGCCAGCAGTTTAACCTGGGGCGTCTATGGCTACACCTTC.